This is a list of T cell receptor beta chains from one sample in a study of shared clonotypes between healthy human individuals. Data came from immunoSEQ multiplex PCR; TCRdb stores just in-frame clones and leaves some out. In the table there are over 2 million clones, about 90% of which are singletons. Sequenced input: naive CD4+ T cells from PBMCs. The origin of the receptors is a young man in good health. Some clones in this sample may be carry-over from other donors' samples. CDR3s include the opening cysteine and the closing phenylalanine or tryptophan. D genes are given only for firm matches. Some rows mark clone size as missing; the rest say once, few, many or name a class of expanded clone.

j_call: TRBJ2-5; v_call: TRBV5-1; cdr3_length: 14; d_call: -; clone_size: -; cdr3_aa: CASSLASEQETQYF; cdr3_nt: TGCGCCAGCAGCTTGGCATCCGAGCAAGAGACCCAGTACTTC
j_call: TRBJ2-5; v_call: TRBV5-1; cdr3_length: 13; d_call: -; clone_size: -; cdr3_aa: CASSLVSMETQYF; cdr3_nt: TGCGCCAGCAGCTTGGTCAGTATGGAGACCCAGTACTTC
j_call: TRBJ2-1; v_call: TRBV28; cdr3_length: 15; d_call: TRBD2; clone_size: once; cdr3_aa: CASITGLGPYNEQFF; cdr3_nt: TGTGCCAGCATTACGGGACTAGGCCCCTACAATGAGCAGTTCTTC
j_call: TRBJ2-1; v_call: TRBV19; cdr3_length: 18; d_call: TRBD2; clone_size: once; cdr3_aa: CASSMDRREGRHYNEQFF; cdr3_nt: TGTGCCAGTAGTATGGATCGGCGGGAGGGCCGTCATTACAATGAGCAGTTCTTC
j_call: TRBJ1-4; v_call: TRBV9; cdr3_length: 15; d_call: -; clone_size: -; cdr3_aa: CASSPSQILDEKLFF; cdr3_nt: TGTGCCAGCAGCCCCTCACAGATCTTAGATGAAAAACTGTTTTTT
j_call: TRBJ2-2; v_call: TRBV5-1; cdr3_length: 13; d_call: -; clone_size: -; cdr3_aa: CASSPQGTGELFF; cdr3_nt: TGCGCCAGCAGCCCACAGGGCACCGGGGAGCTGTTTTTT
j_call: TRBJ2-1; v_call: TRBV20-1; cdr3_length: 11; d_call: -; clone_size: -; cdr3_aa: CSIVSYNEQFF; cdr3_nt: TGCAGCATAGTCTCCTACAATGAGCAGTTCTTC
j_call: TRBJ1-1; v_call: TRBV5-8; cdr3_length: 13; d_call: -; clone_size: -; cdr3_aa: CASSRDENTEAFF; cdr3_nt: TGTGCCAGCAGTCGGGACGAGAACACTGAAGCTTTCTTT
j_call: TRBJ2-5; v_call: TRBV20-1; cdr3_length: 11; d_call: -; clone_size: -; cdr3_aa: CSARLLETQYF; cdr3_nt: TGCAGTGCTAGGTTGTTAGAGACCCAGTACTTC
j_call: TRBJ2-6; v_call: TRBV25-1; cdr3_length: 16; d_call: -; clone_size: -; cdr3_aa: CASIISPGSGANVLTF; cdr3_nt: TGTGCCAGCATCATCTCTCCGGGCTCTGGGGCCAACGTCCTGACTTTC
j_call: TRBJ2-2; v_call: TRBV6-6; cdr3_length: 16; d_call: -; clone_size: -; cdr3_aa: CASSPNRGGGAGELFF; cdr3_nt: TGTGCCAGCAGCCCAAACAGGGGAGGAGGCGCCGGGGAGCTGTTTTTT
j_call: TRBJ2-7; v_call: TRBV28; cdr3_length: 11; d_call: -; clone_size: -; cdr3_aa: CASSLNDEQYF; cdr3_nt: TGTGCCAGCAGTTTAAACGACGAGCAGTACTTC
j_call: TRBJ1-4; v_call: TRBV6-1; cdr3_length: 14; d_call: TRBD1; clone_size: -; cdr3_aa: CASSEVRGNEKLFF; cdr3_nt: TGTGCCAGCAGTGAAGTCAGGGGGAATGAAAAACTGTTTTTT
j_call: TRBJ2-3; v_call: TRBV7-2; cdr3_length: 15; d_call: TRBD1; clone_size: -; cdr3_aa: CASSPDRLGTDTQYF; cdr3_nt: TGTGCCAGCAGCCCGGACAGGCTAGGCACAGATACGCAGTATTTT
j_call: TRBJ1-2; v_call: TRBV7-9; cdr3_length: 14; d_call: -; clone_size: once; cdr3_aa: CASSNPPGNYGYTF; cdr3_nt: TGTGCCAGCAGCAACCCTCCGGGGAACTATGGCTACACCTTC
j_call: TRBJ2-3; v_call: TRBV5-6; cdr3_length: 14; d_call: -; clone_size: -; cdr3_aa: CASSLWGITDTQYF; cdr3_nt: TGTGCCAGCAGCTTGTGGGGTATCACAGATACGCAGTATTTT
j_call: TRBJ2-2; v_call: TRBV5-1; cdr3_length: 16; d_call: TRBD1; clone_size: -; cdr3_aa: CASSELTGGASGELFF; cdr3_nt: TGCGCCAGCAGCGAATTGACAGGGGGCGCATCGGGGGAGCTGTTTTTT
j_call: TRBJ2-5; v_call: TRBV28; cdr3_length: 12; d_call: -; clone_size: -; cdr3_aa: CASGGGFETQYF; cdr3_nt: TGTGCCAGCGGAGGGGGTTTTGAGACCCAGTACTTC
j_call: TRBJ1-1; v_call: TRBV7-3; cdr3_length: 16; d_call: TRBD1; clone_size: -; cdr3_aa: CASSLTAGGTVTEAFF; cdr3_nt: TGTGCCAGCAGCTTAACCGCAGGGGGCACAGTCACTGAAGCTTTCTTT
j_call: TRBJ2-5; v_call: TRBV29-1; cdr3_length: 14; d_call: -; clone_size: -; cdr3_aa: CSGKIRLPGETQYF; cdr3_nt: TGCAGCGGTAAAATCCGGTTACCCGGGGAGACCCAGTACTTC
j_call: TRBJ2-7; v_call: TRBV19; cdr3_length: 14; d_call: -; clone_size: few; cdr3_aa: CASMAGAPIYEQYF; cdr3_nt: TGTGCCAGTATGGCAGGTGCTCCTATCTACGAGCAGTACTTC
j_call: TRBJ2-2; v_call: TRBV25-1; cdr3_length: 14; d_call: -; clone_size: -; cdr3_aa: CASRISGNTGELFF; cdr3_nt: TGTGCCAGCAGGATTAGCGGGAACACCGGGGAGCTGTTTTTT
j_call: TRBJ1-2; v_call: TRBV9; cdr3_length: 18; d_call: TRBD1; clone_size: -; cdr3_aa: CASSVGPPGDRANYGYTF; cdr3_nt: TGTGCCAGCAGCGTAGGCCCCCCGGGTGACAGGGCTAACTATGGCTACACCTTC
j_call: TRBJ2-2; v_call: TRBV10-3; cdr3_length: 13; d_call: TRBD1; clone_size: once; cdr3_aa: CAIRKQGAGELFF; cdr3_nt: TGTGCCATCAGAAAACAGGGGGCCGGGGAGCTGTTTTTT